These 9 T cell receptor beta chains were all obtained from the same sample, sequenced in a study of blood T cell repertoires in COVID-19. Generated by immunoSEQ multiplex PCR, the TCRdb table keeps only in-frame clones and is missing some. The sample yields 210,000 or so clones, under 90% seen once. Sequencing was performed on PBMCs or T cells enriched from blood (not recorded which). The source is a man between 60 and 75 years old who had recovered from COVID-19.

This clone was observed a few times. This sequence joins TRBV10-2 and TRBJ1-4; D may be TRBD1 (5 bases). The germline gives CDR1 WSHSY, CDR2 SAAADI. V was clipped by 0 bases and J by 2 bases, with 16 bases between them. The length of the CDR3 is 18 residues. The CDR3 is CASSESGPQYTTNEKLFF. CDR3 DNA: TGCGCCAGCAGTGAGTCGGGGCCCCAGTATACGACTAATGAAAAACTGTTTTTT.

This chain joins TRBV19 and TRBJ2-1; TRBD1 matches 10 bases. The trim removed 1 base at V and 5 bases at J, leaving 5 bases unmatched. This CDR3 region has 16 residues. Germline values: CDR1 LNHDA, CDR2 SQIVND (reference sequence). CDR3: CASSIGGDRGNNEQFF. As DNA, the CDR3 is TGTGCCAGTAGTATAGGGGGGGACAGGGGCAACAATGAGCAGTTCTTC.

V is TRBV6-5 and J is TRBJ1-1; possible D gene TRBD1, 6 bases. Germline V gene lookup returns CDR1 MNHEY and CDR2 SVGAGI. This CDR3 is built from 15 residues. Trimming cost V 3 bases and J 4 bases, with 15 bases left between them. For the CDR3, the DNA is TGTGCCAGCAGTTATCGGACAGCGACGGGCACTGAAGCTTTCTTT. Protein: CASSYRTATGTEAFF.

This clone was detected only once. One end of the junction varies from germline; a read error may be responsible. The V gene is TRBV7-2, the J gene TRBJ2-5; D is perhaps TRBD1 (5 bases). This CDR3 comprises 13 residues. Germline CDR1 and CDR2: SGHTA and FQGNSA. Here the CDR3 reads CASSPGPEPLEDF. The CDR3 bases are TGTGCCAGCAGCCCAGGGCCCGAGCCCTTAGAAGACTTC. Variable domain in full (rest from reference TRBV7-2 and TRBJ2-5): GAGVSQSPSNKVTEKGKDVELRCDPISGHTALYWYRQSLGQGLEFLIYFQGNSAPDKSGLPSDRFSAERTGGSVSTLTIQRTQQEDSAVYLCASSPGPEPLEDFGPGTRLLVL.

This clone was seen a handful of times. This rearrangement joins TRBV6-5 to TRBJ2-5; unclear D gene. V lost 2 bases to trimming and J lost 1 base, with 11 bases between them. The CDR3 extends over 15 amino acids. Germline CDR1 is MNHEY and CDR2 is SVGAGI. In DNA form, the CDR3 reads TGTGCCAGCAGTTACCCGCTTGACTCCCAAGAGACCCAGTACTTC. Its protein product is CASSYPLDSQETQYF.

The chain is built from TRBV11-3 and TRBJ2-1, with 7 bases fitting TRBD2. Germline CDR1 SGHNT, CDR2 YENEEA. The CDR3 spans 16 residues. J gave up 2 bases and V 5 bases, and 9 bases lay outside the gene matches. The CDR3 DNA sequence: TGTGCCAGCAGCAGCCGGAGCGGGGCCACCTACAATGAGCAGTTCTTC. It is translated as CASSSRSGATYNEQFF. The whole variable domain, filled in from reference TRBV11-3 and TRBJ2-1, reads EAGVVQSPRYKIIEKKQPVAFWCNPISGHNTLYWYLQNLGQGPELLIRYENEEAVDDSQLPKDRFSAERLKGVDSTLKIQPAELGDSAVYLCASSSRSGATYNEQFFGPGTRLTVL.

CDR3 DNA sequence: TGTGCCATCTCAAAGGGGGCGGACTATGGCTACACCTTC. Its translation is CAISKGADYGYTF. The chain employs TRBV24-1 and TRBJ1-2; TRBD1 matches at 7 bases. In germline, CDR1 is KGHDR, CDR2 SFDVKD. This CDR3 has 13 residues. The V and J ends lost 11 bases and 3 bases, in that order; junction bases with no gene match: 8.

The V and J genes are TRBV18 and TRBJ2-7, with 10 positions matching TRBD1. CDR1 and CDR2 (germline): KGHSH, LQKENI. The CDR3 loop spans 16 amino acids. V was pared by 2 bases and J by 1 base, with 5 bases of the junction left unmatched. The CDR3 coding sequence is TGTGCCAGCTCACCAGGGAGGGACAGGGGATCCTACGAGCAGTACTTC. It is translated as CASSPGRDRGSYEQYF.

The chain links TRBV6-5 to TRBJ1-2, with D uncertain. The V gene's germline CDR1 is MNHEY and CDR2 SVGAGI. Trimming took 7 bases from V and 1 from J, leaving 10 bases between them. This CDR3 spans 13 amino acids. The CDR3 nucleotides read TGTGCCAGCACCATGCGTAGTAACTATGGCTACACCTTC. It codes for CASTMRSNYGYTF.